This record covers a single T cell receptor beta chain. Germline loops: CDR1 SGHRS, CDR2 YFSETQ. The CDR3 covers 16 residues. J gave up 0 bases and V 1 base, and 3 bases lay outside the gene matches. The data originate from a study of blood T cell repertoires in COVID-19. As originally analysed: Reference gene primer amplification gave estimated nucleated cell counts. TCRdb's copy holds only in-frame clones and misses some; the assay was immunoSEQ multiplex PCR. V, J and clone size were drawn from that table, and D and trimming were deduced from the DNA. Found here are some 140,000 clones, roughly four fifths of them singletons; the top ten hold more than 2%.

This sequence originates from a middle-aged man with acute COVID-19. The sample taken for sequencing was PBMCs or T cells enriched from blood (not recorded which). The chain has TRBV5-1 and TRBJ1-1, with TRBD1 matching 10 bases. CDR3 region: CASSLIGTGVNTEAFF. CDR3 DNA: TGCGCCAGCAGCTTGATAGGGACAGGGGTGAACACTGAAGCTTTCTTT.